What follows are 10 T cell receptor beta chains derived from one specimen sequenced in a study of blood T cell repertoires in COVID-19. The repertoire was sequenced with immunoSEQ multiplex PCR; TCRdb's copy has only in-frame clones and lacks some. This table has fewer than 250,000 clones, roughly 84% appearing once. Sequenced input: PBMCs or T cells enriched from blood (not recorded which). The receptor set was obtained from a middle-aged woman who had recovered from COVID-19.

The CDR3 DNA reads as TGTGCCAGCAGTCTGGGGGCAGGGCGATTGCATCAGCCCCAGCATTTT. It is translated as CASSLGAGRLHQPQHF. The J gene is TRBJ1-5, the V gene TRBV27; D is perhaps TRBD1 (6 bases). Trimming removed 5 bases at V and 5 bases at J, with 19 bases between. There are 16 residues in the CDR3. Germline CDR1 MNHEY, CDR2 SMNVEV (reference sequence).

CDR3 loop: CASSWGTPYGYTF. The CDR3 coding sequence is TGTGCCAGCAGCTGGGGGACTCCGTATGGCTACACCTTC. The chain has TRBV7-9 and TRBJ1-2; the D gene is possibly TRBD1 (5 bases). Trimming pared 4 bases from V and 5 bases from J, leaving 11 bases between. Germline values: CDR1 SEHNR, CDR2 FQNEAQ (reference sequence). CDR3 length equals 13 residues.

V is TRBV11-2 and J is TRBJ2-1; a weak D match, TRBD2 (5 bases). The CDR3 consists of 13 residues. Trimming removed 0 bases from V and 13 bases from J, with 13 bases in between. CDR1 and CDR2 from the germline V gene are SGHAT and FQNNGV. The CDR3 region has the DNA TGTGCCAGCAGCTTAGATGGAGGACGGCCCCAGTTCTTC. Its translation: CASSLDGGRPQFF.

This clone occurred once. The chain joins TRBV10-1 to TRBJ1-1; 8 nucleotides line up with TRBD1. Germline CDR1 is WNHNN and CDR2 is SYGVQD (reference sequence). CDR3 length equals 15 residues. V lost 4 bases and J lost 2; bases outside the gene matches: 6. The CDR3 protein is CASSGQGAGNTEAFF. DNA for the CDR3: TGCGCCAGCAGTGGTCAGGGGGCCGGTAACACTGAAGCTTTCTTT.

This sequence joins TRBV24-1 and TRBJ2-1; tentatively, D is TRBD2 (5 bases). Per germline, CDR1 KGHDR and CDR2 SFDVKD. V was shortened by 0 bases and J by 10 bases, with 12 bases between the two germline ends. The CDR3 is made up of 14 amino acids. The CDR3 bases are TGTGCCACCAGTGATTTGCAGACTACGGGGGAGCAGTTCTTC. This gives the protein CATSDLQTTGEQFF.

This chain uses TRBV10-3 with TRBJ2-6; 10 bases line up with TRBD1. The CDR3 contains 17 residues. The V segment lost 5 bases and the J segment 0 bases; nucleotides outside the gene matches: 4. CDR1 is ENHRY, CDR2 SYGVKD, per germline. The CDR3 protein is CAISIDRGLSGANVLTF. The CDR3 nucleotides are TGTGCCATCAGTATCGACAGGGGGCTCTCTGGGGCCAACGTCCTGACTTTC.

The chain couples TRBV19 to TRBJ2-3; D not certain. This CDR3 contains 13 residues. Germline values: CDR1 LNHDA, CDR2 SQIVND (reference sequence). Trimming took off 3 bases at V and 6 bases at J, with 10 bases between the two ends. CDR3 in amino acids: CASSMRLGDTQYF. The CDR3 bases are TGTGCCAGTAGTATGCGGTTAGGTGATACGCAGTATTTT.

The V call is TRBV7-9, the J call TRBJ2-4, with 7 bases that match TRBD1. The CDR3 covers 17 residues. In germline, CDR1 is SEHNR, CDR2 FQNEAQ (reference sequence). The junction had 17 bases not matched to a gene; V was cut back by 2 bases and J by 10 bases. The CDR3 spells CASSLFFFGQGDGIQYF. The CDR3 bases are TGTGCCAGCAGCTTATTTTTTTTTGGGCAGGGGGATGGGATTCAGTACTTC.

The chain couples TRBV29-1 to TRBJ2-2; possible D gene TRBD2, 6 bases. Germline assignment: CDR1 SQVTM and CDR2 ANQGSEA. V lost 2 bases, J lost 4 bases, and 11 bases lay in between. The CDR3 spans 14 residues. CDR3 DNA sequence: TGCAGCGTTGAATCCCAGGGAGGCACCGGGGAGCTGTTTTTT. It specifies CSVESQGGTGELFF.

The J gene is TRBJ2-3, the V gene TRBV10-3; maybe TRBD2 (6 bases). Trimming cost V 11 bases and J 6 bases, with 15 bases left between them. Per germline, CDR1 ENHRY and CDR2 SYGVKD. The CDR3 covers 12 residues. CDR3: CAASGGRDTQYF. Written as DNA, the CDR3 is TGTGCCGCCTCCGGAGGGAGGGATACGCAGTATTTT.